These 5 T cell receptor beta chains came from one sample sequenced in a study of T cell responses to AZD1222 COVID-19 vaccine. Clones were read by immunoSEQ multiplex PCR, and TCRdb kept only the in-frame ones, dropping some. The repertoire holds approximately 100,000 clones, about 85% seen once, with under 2.5% in the top ten. Sequencing used peripheral blood, obtained 28 days after the second AZD1222 dose. All receptors come from an adult who received the AZD1222 COVID-19 vaccine.

A single count supports this clone. The chain recombines TRBV30 with TRBJ2-7; TRBD2 aligns across 10 bases. Per germline, CDR1 GTSNPN and CDR2 SVGIG (reference sequence). J gave up 4 bases and V 5 bases, and 2 bases lay outside the gene matches. CDR3 size: 12 residues. The CDR3 region has the DNA TGTGCCTGGGGACTAGCGGATTACGAGCAGTACTTC. This encodes CAWGLADYEQYF. Full variable domain (rest looked up from reference TRBV30 and TRBJ2-7): SQTIHQWPATLVQPVGSPLSLECTVEGTSNPNLYWYRQAAGRGLQLLFYSVGIGQISSEVPQNLSASRPQDRQFILSSKKLLLSDSGFYLCAWGLADYEQYFGPGTRLTVT.

This clone was counted once. This chain links TRBV10-3 with TRBJ2-1, with unresolved D. The CDR3 length is 15 residues. V was shortened by 3 bases and J by 2 bases, with 11 bases between the two germline ends. CDR1 is ENHRY, CDR2 SYGVKD, per germline. The DNA of the CDR3 is TGTGCCATCAGTGACATAGCAGCAGCCTACAATGAGCAGTTCTTC. Amino acid sequence: CAISDIAAAYNEQFF.

A single count supports this clone. The genes are TRBV5-1 and TRBJ2-1; D gene uncertain. This CDR3 has 14 residues. Germline V gene lookup returns CDR1 SGHRS and CDR2 YFSETQ. Trimming cost V 4 bases and J 4 bases, with 12 bases left between them. CDR3 nucleotides: TGCGCCAGCAGCCCAATAGGATTTTACAATGAGCAGTTCTTC. Residues: CASSPIGFYNEQFF. Drawing the rest from reference TRBV5-1 and TRBJ2-1, the complete variable domain is KAGVTQTPRYLIKTRGQQVTLSCSPISGHRSVSWYQQTPGQGLQFLFEYFSETQRNKGNFPGRFSGRQFSNSRSEMNVSTLELGDSALYLCASSPIGFYNEQFFGPGTRLTVL.

This chain joins TRBV6-6 and TRBJ1-1; perhaps TRBD1 as D (5 bases). This CDR3 has 13 amino acids. Germline V lookup: CDR1 MNHNY, CDR2 SVGAGI (reference sequence). V was trimmed by 2 bases and J by 7 bases, leaving 11 bases between them. The CDR3 region is CASSYAQAREAFF. The CDR3, as DNA: TGTGCCAGCAGTTACGCACAGGCCCGTGAAGCTTTCTTT.

This chain joins TRBV11-2 and TRBJ1-5; D is unclear. The germline V gene encodes CDR1 SGHAT and CDR2 FQNNGV. The CDR3 has 13 residues. Between the trimmed V and J ends, which lost 5 bases and 3 bases, there was a span of 8 bases. Here the CDR3 reads CASSQADNQPQHF. DNA for the CDR3: TGTGCCAGCAGCCAGGCAGACAATCAGCCCCAGCATTTT.